Detailed here is one TCR beta chain. The V end lost 4 bases, the J end lost 2 bases, and 12 bases lay between the germline ends. The CDR3 sequence is 14 residues long. Germline V CDR1 and CDR2: SGHKS, YYEKEE (reference sequence). Using its own MiXCR run on the 5' RACE reads, TCRdb lists one record per CDR3 protein. The profile shows some 1,700,000 distinct CDR3 sequences, about 30% of them singletons. The entry originates in a study of identical twins. The clonotype comes from a newborn girl in good health. The V and J genes are TRBV5-5 and TRBJ1-1; TRBD1 might be the D (6 bases). Sequencing was done on a sample of cord blood. This CDR3 is CASSRYRANTEAFF. CDR3 DNA sequence: TGTGCCAGCAGCCGGTACAGGGCAAACACTGAAGCTTTCTTT.